This T cell receptor beta chain is from a study of shared clonotypes between healthy human individuals. Study-wide findings and caveats: Across a handful of donors, naive CD4 shared roughly 5%, naive CD8 around 4%, memory CD4 2.3%, memory CD8 over 0.3%. Sorted-subset samples were not fully sequenced, rarefaction indicated.

CD45RO-negative cells were positively selected for CCR7, leaving out terminally differentiated effector memory CD45RA+ cells. Donors were healthy HIV-negative adults without recently reported acute infections or vaccinations. Losses at the gene ends were 5 bases for V and 4 bases for J; bases not matched to a gene: 1. CDR1 and CDR2 (germline): MDHEN, SYDVKM. This CDR3 is 14 amino acids long. The authors ran the assay at deep level. TCRdb's table, derived via immunoSEQ multiplex PCR, lists solely in-frame clones and lacks some. This table holds about 2,100,000 clones, 93% found once. About this clone itself: Its cognate antigen is unknown. This CDR3 is also generated by other DNA sequences in the sample.

The receptor was derived from a man younger than 35 in good health. Some clones in this sample may be carry-over from other donors' samples. The sample was naive CD8+ T cells from PBMCs. The chain links TRBV28 to TRBJ2-2; 10 bases line up with TRBD2. The CDR3 loop is CASSPSGGTGELFF. The CDR3 bases are TGTGCCAGCAGTCCTAGCGGGGGCACCGGGGAGCTGTTTTTT.